The 18 T cell receptor beta chains presented below share a single source sample, sequenced in a study of blood T cell repertoires in COVID-19. Clones were read by immunoSEQ multiplex PCR, and TCRdb kept only the in-frame ones, dropping some. The sample includes about half a million clones, approximately 85% of them seen just once. Sequenced input: peripheral blood. These receptors all stem from a human donor in a cohort sampled during active COVID-19.

The chain combines TRBV10-3 with TRBJ1-2; 10 nucleotides agree with TRBD1. The trim removed 4 bases at V and 5 bases at J, leaving 13 bases unmatched. The CDR3 has 17 residues. Germline CDR1 is ENHRY and CDR2 is SYGVKD. For the CDR3, the DNA is TGTGCCATCAGTGGTGGGACAGGGGACCCAGAAGGATATGGCTACACCTTC. Its translation is CAISGGTGDPEGYGYTF.

This clone came up once. This chain joins TRBV3-1 (or the pseudogene TRBV3-2) and TRBJ2-5; a weak D match, TRBD2 (5 bases). There are 14 residues in the CDR3. The germline V gene encodes CDR1 LGHDT and CDR2 YNNKEL (reference sequence). Between the trimmed V and J ends, which lost 0 bases and 7 bases, there was a span of 12 bases. The CDR3 sequence is CASSQDRAGGTQYF. The CDR3 DNA is TGTGCCAGCAGCCAAGATCGGGCGGGTGGGACCCAGTACTTC.

This clone came up once. V and J are TRBV6-2 or TRBV6-3 and TRBJ2-2; 16 nucleotides line up with TRBD2. The CDR3 length is 16 residues. After removal of 6 bases from V and 7 bases from J, the junction contained 5 bases not matched to a gene. From germline, CDR1 is MNHEY and CDR2 SVGEGT. The CDR3 loop reads CASSPGLAGGNGELFF. CDR3 bases: TGTGCCAGCAGCCCGGGACTAGCGGGAGGGAACGGGGAGCTGTTTTTT.

This chain links TRBV5-1 with TRBJ2-3, with D possibly being TRBD2 (5 bases). The V end lost 0 bases, the J end lost 0 bases, and 14 bases lay between the germline ends. CDR3 length: 17 residues. Germline V gene lookup returns CDR1 SGHRS and CDR2 YFSETQ. CDR3 nucleotides: TGCGCCAGCAGCTTGGAGGGTCAGCGGCTAAGCACAGATACGCAGTATTTT. This encodes CASSLEGQRLSTDTQYF.

This chain joins TRBV7-9 and TRBJ2-3; the D is unclear. CDR3 length: 12 residues. The V end was cut by 3 bases, the J end by 4 bases, with 5 bases between. CDR1 SEHNR and CDR2 FQNEAQ come from the germline V gene (reference sequence). CDR3 nucleotides: TGTGCCAGCAGCTTCACAGCAGATACGCAGTATTTT. Translating it yields CASSFTADTQYF.

The chain recombines TRBV6-2 or TRBV6-3 with TRBJ1-1; TRBD1 matches at 10 bases. The germline gives CDR1 MNHEY, CDR2 SVGEGT. The J segment lost 0 bases and the V segment lost 2 bases, leaving 3 bases of the junction unmatched. This CDR3 spans 16 amino acids. The CDR3 loop reads CASSYDRGRVNTEAFF. Here the CDR3 DNA reads TGTGCCAGCAGTTACGACAGGGGGCGTGTGAACACTGAAGCTTTCTTT.

This clone was recorded at least ten times. The chain employs TRBV30 and TRBJ2-1, with D possibly being TRBD1 (6 bases). The CDR3 consists of 14 residues. CDR1 and CDR2 (germline): GTSNPN, SVGIG (reference sequence). V was shortened by 4 bases and J by 6 bases, with 16 bases between the two germline ends. For the CDR3, the DNA is TGTGCCTGGATGTTCAGGGGATGGGGCAATGAGCAGTTCTTC. It codes for CAWMFRGWGNEQFF.

This clone was counted ten times or more. The rearrangement joins TRBV4-1 to TRBJ1-2; D is perhaps TRBD1 (5 bases). The CDR3 totals 12 residues. Looked up from germline, CDR1 is MGHRA and CDR2 is YSYEKL. The V end was cut by 1 base, the J end by 6 bases, with 6 bases between. CDR3 region: CASSQVGHGYTF. In DNA form, the CDR3 reads TGCGCCAGCAGCCAAGTGGGGCATGGCTACACCTTC.

CDR3 DNA sequence: TGTGCCGTGGGCGGGGAGAATTCACCCCTCCACTTT. This translates into CAVGGENSPLHF. V is TRBV12-3 or TRBV12-4 and J is TRBJ1-6; D remains ambiguous. The germline V and J ends were trimmed by 11 bases and 7 bases, with 12 bases remaining between them. The CDR3 is 12 amino acids.

CDR3 in DNA: TGCGCCAGCAGCCTCGGGACAGGTTCGAGGACTGAAGCTTTCTTT. Translating gives CASSLGTGSRTEAFF. The gene calls are TRBV5-1 and TRBJ1-1, with TRBD1 matching over 8 bases. V trimming: 4 bases; J trimming: 5 bases; junction bases outside the gene matches: 10. The length of the CDR3 is 15 residues. Germline assignment: CDR1 SGHRS and CDR2 YFSETQ.

The chain combines TRBV5-1 with TRBJ2-5; TRBD2 matches at 7 bases. CDR3 size: 17 residues. The germline gives CDR1 SGHRS, CDR2 YFSETQ. The trim removed 0 bases at V and 4 bases at J, leaving 12 bases unmatched. In nucleotides, the CDR3 is TGCGCCAGCAGCTTGGGACGAACTGCGGGAGTTCCAGAGACCCAGTACTTC. As protein: CASSLGRTAGVPETQYF.

A few counts support this clone. The chain uses TRBV7-3 and TRBJ2-3; a weak D match, TRBD2 (6 bases). Germline values: CDR1 SGHTA, CDR2 FQGTGA. The germline V and J ends were trimmed by 1 base and 5 bases, with 10 bases remaining between them. The CDR3 extends over 14 amino acids. The CDR3 nucleotides read TGTGCCAGCAGCTTAAGCCGTAGCGGAGATACGCAGTATTTT. Encoded protein: CASSLSRSGDTQYF.

This chain uses TRBV5-4 with TRBJ2-2; TRBD2 is a possible D gene (6 bases). Trimming took 1 base from V and 2 from J, leaving 15 bases between them. This CDR3 is 17 amino acids long. From germline, CDR1 is SGHNT and CDR2 YYREEE (reference sequence). CDR3: CASSLWPAAGNTGELFF. DNA of the CDR3: TGTGCCAGCAGCTTGTGGCCGGCGGCGGGAAACACCGGGGAGCTGTTTTTT. Filled out from reference TRBV5-4 and TRBJ2-2, the complete variable domain reads ETGVTQSPTHLIKTRGQQVTLRCSSQSGHNTVSWYQQALGQGPQFIFQYYREEENGRGNFPPRFSGLQFPNYSSELNVNALELDDSALYLCASSLWPAAGNTGELFFGEGSRLTVL.

The rearrangement joins TRBV7-2 to TRBJ1-3, with D tentatively TRBD1 (6 bases). The V end lost 10 bases, the J end lost 4 bases, and 14 bases lay between the germline ends. CDR1 is SGHTA and CDR2 is FQGNSA in the germline V gene. CDR3 size: 13 residues. This CDR3 is CANLGAWGNTIYF. CDR3 bases: TGTGCCAACTTGGGGGCTTGGGGAAACACCATATATTTT.

This rearrangement joins TRBV10-1 to TRBJ2-5, with a tentative D call TRBD2 (6 bases). Per germline, CDR1 WNHNN and CDR2 SYGVQD (reference sequence). Trimming cost V 5 bases and J 1 base, with 11 bases left between them. This CDR3 contains 14 residues. The CDR3 coding sequence is TGCGCCAGCAGTTCAGCGGGCGTCCAAGAGACCCAGTACTTC. Protein: CASSSAGVQETQYF.

V and J are TRBV12-5 and TRBJ1-1, with 10 bases that match TRBD1. With V trimmed by 5 bases and J by 3 bases, 3 bases remained unmatched. This CDR3 has 14 amino acids. CDR1 is LGHNT and CDR2 is FRNRAP in the germline V gene. The chain's CDR3 is CASGPGQGDTEAFF. CDR3 in DNA: TGTGCTAGTGGTCCCGGACAGGGGGACACTGAAGCTTTCTTT. Together with reference TRBV12-5 and TRBJ1-1, the CDR3 gives the full variable domain: DARVTQTPRHKVTEMGQEVTMRCQPILGHNTVFWYRQTMMQGLELLAYFRNRAPLDDSGMPKDRFSAEMPDATLATLKIQPSEPRDSAVYFCASGPGQGDTEAFFGQGTRLTVV.

The V gene is TRBV27, the J gene TRBJ2-4; maybe TRBD2 (5 bases). The CDR3 length is 16 residues. With 5 bases removed from V and 2 bases from J, the gap between germline ends came to 16 bases. The germline CDR1 and CDR2 sequences are MNHEY and SMNVEV (reference sequence). The CDR3: CASSPPSSGSKNIQYF. CDR3 in DNA: TGTGCCAGCAGTCCGCCCTCATCGGGGTCCAAAAACATTCAGTACTTC.

The chain carries TRBV30 and TRBJ2-1; D might be TRBD2 (5 bases). Trimming removed 7 bases at V and 4 bases at J, with 11 bases between. The germline V gene encodes CDR1 GTSNPN and CDR2 SVGIG (reference sequence). The CDR3 totals 12 residues. The CDR3 coding sequence is TGTGCCTATACCCGGGGTTACAATGAGCAGTTCTTC. Translation gives CAYTRGYNEQFF.